The clone carrying this T cell receptor (beta chain) was detected a few times. The CDR3 consists of 14 residues. V shed 6 bases and J shed 7 bases, with 16 bases lying between them. In germline, CDR1 is LNHDA, CDR2 SQIVND (reference sequence). This sample is drawn from a study of blood T cell repertoires in COVID-19. Study-wide background: Samples came from the United States, Italy and Spain, spanning acute and convalescent COVID-19. The analysed material was cDNA or gDNA that came from T cells, B-cell-depleted T cells, or PBMCs.

Sequencing used immunoSEQ multiplex PCR; TCRdb keeps in-frame clones, though not all of them. The table lists tens of thousands of clones, about 70% of them singletons, with roughly 14% in the top ten. The chain joins TRBV19 to TRBJ1-3, with D possibly TRBD1 on 6 matching bases. What was sequenced was peripheral blood. The clonotype was recovered from a woman in her 70s with acute or convalescent COVID-19. The CDR3 loop reads CASSPGHDRNTIYF. The CDR3 nucleotides read TGTGCCAGTAGCCCAGGGCATGACAGGAACACCATATATTTT.